The 18 T cell receptor beta chains below all came from one sample that was sequenced in a study of sequential checkpoint blockade in melanoma. The protocol was immunoSEQ multiplex PCR, while the TCRdb copy is restricted to in-frame clones and leaves out a portion. The top ten clones hold less than 15% of a sample with about 28,000 clones, 70% to 90% of them seen once. The treatment here: randomized to nivolumab then ipilimumab (arm A) or the reverse (arm B). Here the sequenced sample was CD8+ T cells sorted from blood (inferred from file names), taken from a patient given nivolumab and ipilimumab in sequence. Receptor source: a human donor with melanoma.

In the case of this clone: One end of the junction varies from germline; a read error may be responsible. This chain joins TRBV11-1 and TRBJ2-2; D uncertain. The CDR3 loop spans 13 amino acids. Germline CDR1 SGHAT, CDR2 FQDESV (reference sequence). This chain's CDR3 is CATSELNTGELFF. The CDR3 DNA reads as TGTGCCACCAGCGAGCTGAACACCGGGGAGCTGTTTTTT.

This clone has only one observation. The V and J genes are TRBV7-3 and TRBJ2-2; the match to TRBD1 covers 9 bases. This CDR3 has 15 residues. Trimming removed 5 bases from V and 3 bases from J; junction bases left unmatched: 4. Germline CDR1 reads SGHTA; CDR2 reads FQGTGA. CDR3 in amino acids: CASSPDRGYTGELFF. In DNA, the CDR3 is TGTGCCAGCAGCCCGGACAGGGGTTACACCGGGGAGCTGTTTTTT.

The V gene is TRBV27, the J gene TRBJ2-1; 8 bases are shared with TRBD2. V shed 0 bases and J 0 bases; nucleotides not matched to a gene: 7. CDR1 is MNHEY, CDR2 SMNVEV, per germline (reference sequence). The CDR3 extends over 18 amino acids. CDR3 bases: TGTGCCAGCAGTTTATCGGTCGGGAGGGCCCTCTCCTACAATGAGCAGTTCTTC. This sequence encodes CASSLSVGRALSYNEQFF.

The genes are TRBV27 and TRBJ1-1; D gene uncertain. V shed 3 bases and J shed 5 bases, with 13 bases lying between them. The CDR3 covers 14 residues. Germline V CDR1 and CDR2: MNHEY, SMNVEV (reference sequence). CDR3 amino acids: CASSLSTGSTEAFF. In nucleotides, the CDR3 is TGTGCCAGCAGTTTGTCGACCGGGAGTACTGAAGCTTTCTTT.

The chain has TRBV6-5 and TRBJ1-1; possible D gene TRBD1, 6 bases. Trimming removed 7 bases from V and 1 base from J, with 16 bases in between. The V gene's germline CDR1 is MNHEY and CDR2 SVGAGI. CDR3 length equals 15 residues. CDR3 bases: TGTGCCAGCACCGAAGGGGGGGTCCCGAACACTGAAGCTTTCTTT. Translated: CASTEGGVPNTEAFF.

The chain links TRBV7-2 to TRBJ2-1, with unresolved D. Germline CDR1 and CDR2: SGHTA and FQGNSA. This CDR3 has 16 amino acids. The ends were cut back, 3 bases at V and 9 bases at J, with 21 bases in the middle. The CDR3 reads CASSFSASGSVVEQFF. CDR3 sequence (DNA): TGTGCCAGCAGCTTCTCGGCCTCCGGGTCGGTAGTTGAGCAGTTCTTC.

V and J are TRBV7-2 and TRBJ1-5; D is perhaps TRBD1 (6 bases). CDR1 is SGHTA, CDR2 FQGNSA, per germline. V was trimmed by 1 base and J by 2 bases, leaving 15 bases between them. The CDR3 totals 17 residues. The CDR3 sequence: CASSLDGGREGNQPQHF. Written as DNA, the CDR3 is TGTGCCAGCAGCTTAGACGGGGGGCGCGAGGGCAATCAGCCCCAGCATTTT. Full variable domain (remainder filled in from reference TRBV7-2 and TRBJ1-5): GAGVSQSPSNKVTEKGKDVELRCDPISGHTALYWYRQSLGQGLEFLIYFQGNSAPDKSGLPSDRFSAERTGGSVSTLTIQRTQQEDSAVYLCASSLDGGREGNQPQHFGDGTRLSIL.

The chain employs TRBV19 and TRBJ1-2; 8 bases are a match to TRBD1. CDR1 and CDR2 (germline): LNHDA, SQIVND (reference sequence). This CDR3 is built from 13 residues. Trimming removed 3 bases from V and 3 bases from J; junction bases left unmatched: 0. CDR3: CASSMTGDYGYTF. DNA for the CDR3: TGTGCCAGTAGTATGACAGGGGACTATGGCTACACCTTC. Using reference TRBV19 and TRBJ1-2 for the parts outside the CDR3, the full variable domain is DGGITQSPKYLFRKEGQNVTLSCEQNLNHDAMYWYRQDPGQGLRLIYYSQIVNDFQKGDIAEGYSVSREKKESFPLTVTSAQKNPTAFYLCASSMTGDYGYTFGSGTRLTVV.

The chain couples TRBV13 to TRBJ2-1; D not certain. The CDR3 length is 15 residues. Trimming stripped 4 bases from V and 1 base from J, with 11 bases between. Looked up from germline, CDR1 is PRHDT and CDR2 is FYEKMQ (reference sequence). This CDR3 is CASSSLGLSYNEQFF. In DNA form, the CDR3 reads TGTGCCAGCAGCTCCCTAGGTCTTTCCTACAATGAGCAGTTCTTC.

The rearrangement links TRBV29-1 to TRBJ2-5; possibly TRBD2 for D (5 bases). The V and J ends lost 4 bases and 2 bases respectively, with 17 bases between them. Germline V gives CDR1 SQVTM, CDR2 ANQGSEA. The CDR3 has 15 amino acids. The CDR3 loop reads CSVASRRGLQETQYF. As DNA, the CDR3 is TGCAGCGTTGCGAGTAGACGGGGATTGCAAGAGACCCAGTACTTC.

The chain is built from TRBV5-6 and TRBJ2-1; tentatively, D is TRBD2 (5 bases). CDR1 is SGHDT and CDR2 is YYEEEE in the germline V gene. The CDR3 extends over 15 amino acids. The V end lost 6 bases, the J end lost 7 bases, and 20 bases lay between the germline ends. CDR3 in amino acids: CASNLGLARLNEQFF. Here the CDR3 DNA reads TGTGCCAGCAATCTGGGCCTAGCTCGTTTAAATGAGCAGTTCTTC.

The chain joins TRBV30 to TRBJ2-2; tentative D call: TRBD1 (6 bases). The germline V gene has CDR1 GTSNPN and CDR2 SVGIG (reference sequence). The CDR3 is 12 residues long. Trimming left V 4 bases short and J 4 bases short, with 7 bases between. The CDR3 bases are TGTGCCTGGACGGACAGCACCGGGGAGCTGTTTTTT. It encodes CAWTDSTGELFF.

This sequence joins TRBV5-6 and TRBJ1-2, with 7 bases aligning to TRBD1. The CDR3 is made up of 13 amino acids. After removal of 5 bases from V and 3 bases from J, the junction contained 4 bases not matched to a gene. CDR1 and CDR2 (germline): SGHDT, YYEEEE. This CDR3 is CASSQDRDYGYTF. CDR3 coding DNA: TGTGCCAGCAGTCAAGACAGGGACTATGGCTACACCTTC.

J is TRBJ1-5 and V is TRBV18, with D maybe TRBD1 (5 bases). Germline V CDR1 and CDR2: KGHSH, LQKENI. The CDR3 runs to 14 residues. The germline V and J ends were trimmed by 6 bases and 2 bases, with 11 bases remaining between them. The CDR3 region has the DNA TGTGCCAGCTCGACTCAGACAGGCAATCAGCCCCAGCATTTT. Its protein product is CASSTQTGNQPQHF.

In nucleotides, the CDR3 is TGTGCCAGCAGTTTTAGCGGGAGAACCTACAATGAGCAGTTCTTC. It specifies CASSFSGRTYNEQFF. The rearrangement links TRBV27 to TRBJ2-1; TRBD2 agrees at 9 bases. This CDR3 is built from 15 residues. CDR1 is MNHEY, CDR2 SMNVEV, per germline (reference sequence). The V segment lost 3 bases and the J segment 2 bases; nucleotides outside the gene matches: 2.

This chain uses TRBV30 with TRBJ2-7; 7 nucleotides agree with TRBD2. The CDR3 runs 13 residues. CDR1 and CDR2 from the germline V gene are GTSNPN and SVGIG (reference sequence). After removal of 8 bases from V and 1 base from J, the junction contained 8 bases not matched to a gene. CDR3 protein: CASTKRGSYEQYF. CDR3 sequence (DNA): TGTGCCAGCACCAAGCGGGGATCCTACGAGCAGTACTTC.

Concerning this clone: One end of the junction varies from germline; a read error may be responsible. CDR3 in amino acids: CASNLPPLSSYNEQFF. CDR3 sequence (DNA): TGTGCCAGCAACTTACCCCCTCTTAGCTCCTACAATGAGCAGTTCTTC. V usage is TRBV7-9 and J usage is TRBJ2-1; D not certain. In germline, CDR1 is SEHNR, CDR2 FQNEAQ (reference sequence). The CDR3 length is 16 residues.

The chain carries TRBV27 and TRBJ2-5; D is perhaps TRBD2 (6 bases). CDR1 and CDR2 (germline): MNHEY, SMNVEV (reference sequence). This CDR3 comprises 14 residues. The V end lost 1 base, the J end lost 1 base, and 7 bases lay between the germline ends. The CDR3 sequence is CASSLLGGQETQYF. The DNA for the CDR3 is TGTGCCAGCAGTTTATTGGGGGGCCAAGAGACCCAGTACTTC.